These T cell receptor beta chains were read from a single sample in a study of blood T cell repertoires in COVID-19. TCRdb's copy holds only in-frame clones and misses some; the assay was immunoSEQ multiplex PCR. The data show about 440,000 clones, about nine tenths seen once. The sequenced sample consisted of peripheral blood. The receptors were sampled from a woman in her forties or fifties with COVID-19, enrolled during active disease. The CDR3 runs from the conserved cysteine through the conserved F or W. D genes are given only for firm matches. Clone size appears in some rows only: once, few, many, or a class for an expanded clone.

d_call,v_call,clone_size,j_call,cdr3_aa,cdr3_nt
.,TRBV15,.,TRBJ2-3,CATSSQIGSTDTQYF,TGTGCCACGTCTTCTCAGATTGGCAGCACAGATACGCAGTATTTT
.,TRBV15,once,TRBJ2-7,CATSRTLGGGSGVSSYEQYF,TGTGCCACCAGCAGGACCCTGGGAGGGGGGTCGGGGGTTAGCTCCTACGAGCAGTACTTC
.,TRBV7-9,.,TRBJ2-1,CASSREGPEQFF,TGTGCCAGCAGCCGTGAGGGCCCCGAGCAGTTCTTC
.,TRBV28,once,TRBJ1-2,CASSPTGVYGYTF,TGTGCCAGCAGCCCCACGGGGGTTTATGGCTACACCTTC
.,TRBV6-5,.,TRBJ2-6,CASEQHPSVLTF,TGTGCCAGCGAGCAGCACCCTAGCGTCCTGACTTTC
TRBD1,TRBV30,.,TRBJ2-2,CAWTSRQGITGELFF,TGTGCCTGGACAAGTAGACAGGGGATCACCGGGGAGCTGTTTTTT
TRBD1,TRBV3-1/TRBV3-2,.,TRBJ1-6,CASSQFSGTGGSPLHF,TGTGCCAGCAGCCAATTCTCCGGGACAGGGGGTTCACCCCTCCACTTT
.,TRBV27,.,TRBJ1-6,CASRDGQKNSPLHF,TGTGCCAGCAGAGACGGACAGAAGAATTCACCCCTCCACTTT
TRBD1,TRBV6-1,.,TRBJ1-4,CASSEGQGAGFEKLFF,TGTGCCAGCAGTGAAGGACAGGGGGCAGGTTTCGAAAAACTGTTTTTT
TRBD1,TRBV11-3,once,TRBJ2-2,CASSGKGTGRPGELFF,TGTGCCAGCAGCGGCAAAGGGACAGGGCGCCCCGGGGAGCTGTTTTTT
.,TRBV2,.,TRBJ1-2,CASSPNSEGWGGYTF,TGTGCCAGCAGTCCCAACAGTGAGGGATGGGGTGGCTACACCTTC
TRBD1,TRBV20-1,.,TRBJ1-2,CSADQGDGYTF,TGCAGTGCTGATCAGGGGGATGGCTACACCTTC
TRBD1,TRBV29-1,.,TRBJ2-1,CSVHSGTGAYNEQFF,TGCAGCGTGCATTCCGGGACAGGGGCATACAATGAGCAGTTCTTC
TRBD2,TRBV7-9,few,TRBJ2-7,CASSWGGGADEQYF,TGTGCCAGCAGCTGGGGGGGAGGTGCCGACGAGCAGTACTTC
TRBD2,TRBV5-4,.,TRBJ2-3,CASSLGSGGITDTQYF,TGTGCCAGCAGCTTGGGAAGCGGGGGCATCACAGATACGCAGTATTTT
.,TRBV6-1,once,TRBJ1-1,CASSDGLGAPEGEAFF,TGTGCCAGCAGTGACGGCCTTGGGGCCCCTGAAGGGGAAGCTTTCTTT
.,TRBV3-1/TRBV3-2,.,TRBJ1-4,CASSRWGVRGEKLFF,TGTGCCAGCAGCCGATGGGGAGTCCGGGGAGAAAAACTGTTTTTT
.,TRBV11-2,.,TRBJ2-2,CASTGAGPFGELFF,TGTGCCAGCACAGGGGCTGGGCCTTTCGGGGAGCTGTTTTTT
TRBD2,TRBV5-4,once,TRBJ2-2,CASSSRLAGGPSGELFF,TGTGCCAGCAGCTCCCGACTAGCGGGGGGGCCGAGCGGGGAGCTGTTTTTT
TRBD1,TRBV6-5,.,TRBJ2-1,CASSRGQDEQFF,TGTGCCAGCAGCCGAGGACAGGATGAGCAGTTCTTC
.,TRBV11-2,.,TRBJ1-1,CASSFRVDTEAFF,TGTGCCAGCAGCTTCCGGGTGGACACTGAAGCTTTCTTT
TRBD1,TRBV20-1,.,TRBJ1-2,CSASRQGSYGYTF,TGCAGTGCTAGTCGACAGGGGAGCTATGGCTACACCTTC
.,TRBV2,.,TRBJ1-4,CASSDAYYRVNEKLFF,TGTGCCAGCAGTGATGCCTATTACAGGGTTAATGAAAAACTGTTTTTT
.,TRBV5-3,.,TRBJ1-2,CARSGQGHFYGYTF,TGTGCCAGAAGCGGCCAGGGACATTTCTATGGCTACACCTTC
TRBD1,TRBV30,.,TRBJ1-2,CAWSVGGGHYGYTF,TGTGCCTGGAGTGTAGGGGGCGGACACTATGGCTACACCTTC
.,TRBV3-1/TRBV3-2,.,TRBJ2-1,CASSHGTAYNEQFF,TGTGCCAGCAGCCACGGGACTGCCTACAATGAGCAGTTCTTC
.,TRBV28,once,TRBJ2-2,CASSPVPPPGFTGELFF,TGTGCCAGCAGTCCGGTCCCCCCTCCCGGGTTCACCGGGGAGCTGTTTTTT
TRBD1,TRBV6-5,.,TRBJ1-2,CATRQGYYGYTF,TGTGCCACCCGACAGGGATACTATGGCTACACCTTC
.,TRBV27,.,TRBJ1-2,CASSPLAGRGYTF,TGTGCCAGCAGTCCTTTGGCAGGGAGGGGCTACACCTTC
TRBD1,TRBV2,.,TRBJ2-7,CASRAGGSYEQYF,TGTGCCAGCAGGGCAGGGGGATCCTACGAGCAGTACTTC
.,TRBV11-2,.,TRBJ1-2,CASSPGLGAHDGYTF,TGTGCCAGCAGCCCCGGGTTGGGGGCGCACGATGGCTACACCTTC
.,TRBV19,.,TRBJ1-2,CASSPQTGGYGYTF,TGTGCCAGTAGTCCTCAGACAGGCGGCTATGGCTACACCTTC
TRBD1,TRBV5-1,.,TRBJ2-2,CASSLVQGAGELFF,TGCGCCAGCAGCTTGGTACAGGGGGCCGGGGAGCTGTTTTTT
TRBD2,TRBV11-2,.,TRBJ2-1,CASSFAGENEQFF,TGTGCCAGCAGCTTTGCGGGGGAAAATGAGCAGTTCTTC
.,TRBV11-3,.,TRBJ2-2,CASSLGGLNTGELFF,TGTGCCAGCAGCTTAGGGGGCCTGAACACCGGGGAGCTGTTTTTT
TRBD1,TRBV15,.,TRBJ2-5,CATTRGPRGPDQETQYF,TGTGCCACCACACGGGGTCCAAGGGGGCCCGATCAAGAGACCCAGTACTTC
.,TRBV6-4,.,TRBJ1-1,CASSETGWGTEAFF,TGTGCCAGCAGTGAGACAGGTTGGGGGACTGAAGCTTTCTTT
.,TRBV30,once,TRBJ1-3,CAWLRGGSTASGNTIYF,TGTGCCTGGCTAAGGGGGGGGTCCACTGCTTCTGGAAACACCATATATTTT
TRBD2,TRBV7-2,.,TRBJ2-3,CASSLVAIAGGPDTQYF,TGTGCCAGCAGCTTAGTGGCCATAGCGGGGGGCCCAGATACGCAGTATTTT
TRBD1,TRBV3-1/TRBV3-2,.,TRBJ1-5,CASSQESTGVNQPQHF,TGTGCCAGCAGCCAAGAATCTACAGGGGTCAATCAGCCCCAGCATTTT
.,TRBV3-1/TRBV3-2,.,TRBJ2-3,CASSQVQNTQYF,TGTGCCAGCAGCCAAGTTCAAAATACGCAGTATTTT
TRBD1,TRBV27,few,TRBJ2-3,CASSLRDSVTDTQYF,TGTGCCAGCAGCCTCCGGGACAGTGTCACAGATACGCAGTATTTT